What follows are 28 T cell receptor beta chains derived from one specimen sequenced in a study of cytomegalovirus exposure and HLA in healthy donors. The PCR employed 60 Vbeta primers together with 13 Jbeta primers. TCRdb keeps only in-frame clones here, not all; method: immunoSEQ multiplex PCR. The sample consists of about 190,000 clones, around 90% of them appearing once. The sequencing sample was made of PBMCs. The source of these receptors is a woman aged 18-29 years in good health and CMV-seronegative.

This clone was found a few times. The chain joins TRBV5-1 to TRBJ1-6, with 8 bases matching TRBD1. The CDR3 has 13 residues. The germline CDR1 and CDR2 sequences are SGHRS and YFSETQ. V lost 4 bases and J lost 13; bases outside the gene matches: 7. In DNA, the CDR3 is TGCGCCAGCAGCCCGGGACAGGAGAGGCCCCTCCACTTT. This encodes CASSPGQERPLHF. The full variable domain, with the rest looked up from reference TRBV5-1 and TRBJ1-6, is KAGVTQTPRYLIKTRGQQVTLSCSPISGHRSVSWYQQTPGQGLQFLFEYFSETQRNKGNFPGRFSGRQFSNSRSEMNVSTLELGDSALYLCASSPGQERPLHFGNGTRLTVT.

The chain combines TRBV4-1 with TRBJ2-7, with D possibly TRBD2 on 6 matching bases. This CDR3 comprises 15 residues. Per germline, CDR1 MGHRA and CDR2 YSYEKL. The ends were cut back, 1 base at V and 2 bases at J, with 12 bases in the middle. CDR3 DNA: TGCGCCAGCAGCCAAGGGATGGGGGGAACCTACGAGCAGTACTTC. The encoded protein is CASSQGMGGTYEQYF.

The CDR3 reads CASRKIQGAGNTIYF. The CDR3 DNA reads as TGTGCCAGCCGCAAAATACAGGGGGCTGGAAACACCATATATTTT. The rearrangement joins TRBV6-6 to TRBJ1-3, with 8 nucleotides matching TRBD1. With 8 bases clipped from V and 2 bases from J, the junction kept 8 bases outside the gene matches. The CDR3 extends over 15 amino acids. In germline, CDR1 is MNHNY, CDR2 SVGAGI (reference sequence).

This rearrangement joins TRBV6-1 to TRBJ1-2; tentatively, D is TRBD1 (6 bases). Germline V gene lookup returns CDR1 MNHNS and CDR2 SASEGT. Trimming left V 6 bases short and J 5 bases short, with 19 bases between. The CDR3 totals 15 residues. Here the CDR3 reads CASRAGTSPYYGYTF. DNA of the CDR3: TGTGCCAGCAGGGCCGGGACATCGCCGTATTATGGCTACACCTTC.

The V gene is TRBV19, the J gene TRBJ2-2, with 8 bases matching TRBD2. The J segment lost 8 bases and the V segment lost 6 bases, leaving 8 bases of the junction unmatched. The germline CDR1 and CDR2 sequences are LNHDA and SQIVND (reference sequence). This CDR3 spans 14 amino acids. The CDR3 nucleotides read TGTGCCAGTAGACCCGGACTAGCTTTAGGGGAGCTGTTTTTT. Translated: CASRPGLALGELFF.

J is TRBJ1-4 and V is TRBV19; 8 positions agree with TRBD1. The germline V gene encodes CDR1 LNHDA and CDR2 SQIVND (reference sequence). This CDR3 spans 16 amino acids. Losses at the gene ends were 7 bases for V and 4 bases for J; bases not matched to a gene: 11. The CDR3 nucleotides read TGTGCCAGTAAAGGGACAGGTGCCGGGGTTAATGAAAAACTGTTTTTT. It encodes CASKGTGAGVNEKLFF.

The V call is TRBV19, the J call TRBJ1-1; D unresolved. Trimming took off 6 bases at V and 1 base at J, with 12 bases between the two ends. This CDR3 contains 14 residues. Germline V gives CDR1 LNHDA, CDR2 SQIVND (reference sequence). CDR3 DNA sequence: TGTGCCAGTAGGGGCGGGCTTTCGAACACTGAAGCTTTCTTT. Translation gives CASRGGLSNTEAFF. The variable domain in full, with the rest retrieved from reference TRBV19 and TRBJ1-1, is DGGITQSPKYLFRKEGQNVTLSCEQNLNHDAMYWYRQDPGQGLRLIYYSQIVNDFQKGDIAEGYSVSREKKESFPLTVTSAQKNPTAFYLCASRGGLSNTEAFFGQGTRLTVV.

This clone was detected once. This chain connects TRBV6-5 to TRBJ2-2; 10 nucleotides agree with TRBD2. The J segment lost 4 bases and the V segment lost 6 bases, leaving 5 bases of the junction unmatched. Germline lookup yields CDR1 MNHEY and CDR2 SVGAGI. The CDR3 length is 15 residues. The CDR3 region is CASSKTSGSTGELFF. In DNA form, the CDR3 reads TGTGCCAGCAGCAAGACTAGCGGGTCCACCGGGGAGCTGTTTTTT.

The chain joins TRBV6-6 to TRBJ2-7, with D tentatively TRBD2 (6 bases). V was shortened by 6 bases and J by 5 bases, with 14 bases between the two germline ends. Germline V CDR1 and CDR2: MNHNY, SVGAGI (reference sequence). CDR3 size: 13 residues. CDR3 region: CASRSGGSDEQYF. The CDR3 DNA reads TGTGCCAGCAGATCCGGGGGTTCGGACGAGCAGTACTTC.

The CDR3 sequence: CASSRTGGTEAFF. The DNA for the CDR3 is TGTGCCAGCAGCCGAACAGGGGGCACTGAAGCTTTCTTT. The chain joins TRBV5-4 to TRBJ1-1; TRBD1 agrees at 8 bases. Germline V gene data show CDR1 as SGHNT and CDR2 as YYREEE (reference sequence). The CDR3 has 13 amino acids. V shed 4 bases, J shed 4 bases, and the junction held 3 bases outside the gene matches.

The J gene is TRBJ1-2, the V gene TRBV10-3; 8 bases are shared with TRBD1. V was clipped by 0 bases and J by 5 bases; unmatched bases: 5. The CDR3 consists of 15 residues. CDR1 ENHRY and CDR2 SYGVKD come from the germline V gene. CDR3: CAISESVDRDYGYTF. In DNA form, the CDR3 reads TGTGCCATCAGTGAGTCGGTGGACAGGGATTATGGCTACACCTTC.

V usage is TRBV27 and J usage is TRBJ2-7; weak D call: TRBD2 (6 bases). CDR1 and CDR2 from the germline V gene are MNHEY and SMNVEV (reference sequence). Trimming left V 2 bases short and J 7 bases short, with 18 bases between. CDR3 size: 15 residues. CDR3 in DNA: TGTGCCAGCAGTTTAGGTTTGGGGGACTTTAGGGAGCAGTACTTC. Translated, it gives CASSLGLGDFREQYF.

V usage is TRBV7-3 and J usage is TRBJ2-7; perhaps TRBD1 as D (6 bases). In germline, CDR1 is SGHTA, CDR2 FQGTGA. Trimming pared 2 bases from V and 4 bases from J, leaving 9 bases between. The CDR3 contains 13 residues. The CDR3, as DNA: TGTGCCAGCAGCTTAGACAGGCAATACGAGCAGTACTTC. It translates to CASSLDRQYEQYF.

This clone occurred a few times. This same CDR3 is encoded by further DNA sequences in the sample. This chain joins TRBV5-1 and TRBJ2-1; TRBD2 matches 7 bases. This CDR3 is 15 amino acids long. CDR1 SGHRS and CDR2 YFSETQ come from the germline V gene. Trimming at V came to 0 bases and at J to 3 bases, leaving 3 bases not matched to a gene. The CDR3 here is CASSLVLADYNEQFF. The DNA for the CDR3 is TGCGCCAGCAGCTTGGTTCTAGCGGACTACAATGAGCAGTTCTTC.

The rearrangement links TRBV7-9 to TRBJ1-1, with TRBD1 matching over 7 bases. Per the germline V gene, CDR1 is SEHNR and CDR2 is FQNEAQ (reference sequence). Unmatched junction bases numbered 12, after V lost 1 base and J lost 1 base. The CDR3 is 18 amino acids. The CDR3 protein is CASSLGETGQFSNTEAFF. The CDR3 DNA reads TGTGCCAGCAGCTTAGGGGAAACGGGACAGTTCTCGAACACTGAAGCTTTCTTT.

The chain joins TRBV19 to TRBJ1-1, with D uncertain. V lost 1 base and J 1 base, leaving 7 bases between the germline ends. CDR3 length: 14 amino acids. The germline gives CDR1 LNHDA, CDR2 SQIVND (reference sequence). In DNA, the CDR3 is TGTGCCAGTAGTATAGTGTACAAGAACACTGAAGCTTTCTTT. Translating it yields CASSIVYKNTEAFF.

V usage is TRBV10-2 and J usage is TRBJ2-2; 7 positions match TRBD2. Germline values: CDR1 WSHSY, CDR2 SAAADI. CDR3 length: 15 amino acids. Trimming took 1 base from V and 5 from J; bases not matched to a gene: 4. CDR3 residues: CASSEFNGGTGELFF. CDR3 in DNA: TGCGCCAGCAGTGAGTTCAACGGGGGGACCGGGGAGCTGTTTTTT.

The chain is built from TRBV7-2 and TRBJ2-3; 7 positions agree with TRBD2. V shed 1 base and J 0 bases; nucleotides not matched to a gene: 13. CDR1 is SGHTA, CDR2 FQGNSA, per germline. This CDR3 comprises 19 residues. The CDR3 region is CASSLEARRAGTSTDTQYF. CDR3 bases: TGTGCCAGCAGCTTAGAGGCCAGACGAGCGGGGACTAGCACAGATACGCAGTATTTT. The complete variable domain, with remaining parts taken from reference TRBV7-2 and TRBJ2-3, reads GAGVSQSPSNKVTEKGKDVELRCDPISGHTALYWYRQSLGQGLEFLIYFQGNSAPDKSGLPSDRFSAERTGGSVSTLTIQRTQQEDSAVYLCASSLEARRAGTSTDTQYFGPGTRLTVL.

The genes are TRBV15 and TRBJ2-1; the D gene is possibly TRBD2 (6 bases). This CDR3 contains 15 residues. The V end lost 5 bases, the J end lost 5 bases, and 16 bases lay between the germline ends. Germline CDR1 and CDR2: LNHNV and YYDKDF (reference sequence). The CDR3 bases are TGTGCCACCAGCCCGTTGCAGGGCGGGGACAATGAGCAGTTCTTC. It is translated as CATSPLQGGDNEQFF.

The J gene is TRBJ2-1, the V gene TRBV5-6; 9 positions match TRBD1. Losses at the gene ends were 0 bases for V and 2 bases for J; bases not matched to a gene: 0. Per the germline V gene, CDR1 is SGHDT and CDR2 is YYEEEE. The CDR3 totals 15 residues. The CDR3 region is CASSLGQGAYNEQFF. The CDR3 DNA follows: TGTGCCAGCAGCTTGGGACAGGGGGCCTACAATGAGCAGTTCTTC.

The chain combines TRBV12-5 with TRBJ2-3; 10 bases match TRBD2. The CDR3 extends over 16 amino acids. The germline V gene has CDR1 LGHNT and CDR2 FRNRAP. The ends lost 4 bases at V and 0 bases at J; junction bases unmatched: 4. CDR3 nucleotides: TGTGCTAGTGGTTCCCCAGCGGGAGGGAGCACAGATACGCAGTATTTT. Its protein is CASGSPAGGSTDTQYF.

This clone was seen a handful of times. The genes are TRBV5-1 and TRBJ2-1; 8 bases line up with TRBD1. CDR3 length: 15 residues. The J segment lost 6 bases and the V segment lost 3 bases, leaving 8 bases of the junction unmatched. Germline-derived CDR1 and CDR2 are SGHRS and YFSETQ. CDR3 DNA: TGCGCCAGCAGCTCCCCCGGACAGGGCGGCAATGAGCAGTTCTTC. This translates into CASSSPGQGGNEQFF.

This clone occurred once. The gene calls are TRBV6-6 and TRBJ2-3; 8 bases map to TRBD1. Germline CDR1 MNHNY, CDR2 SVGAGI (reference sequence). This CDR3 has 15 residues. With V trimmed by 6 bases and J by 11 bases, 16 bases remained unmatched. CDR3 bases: TGTGCCAGCAGCCAAGCACGACAGGGGACTCATCAGCAGTATTTT. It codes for CASSQARQGTHQQYF.

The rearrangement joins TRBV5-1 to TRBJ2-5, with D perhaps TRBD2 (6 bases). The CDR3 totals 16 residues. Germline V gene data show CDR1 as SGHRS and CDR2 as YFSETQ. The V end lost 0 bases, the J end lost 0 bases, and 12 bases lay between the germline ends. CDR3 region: CASSLERGTYQETQYF. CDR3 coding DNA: TGCGCCAGCAGCTTGGAGCGCGGGACGTACCAAGAGACCCAGTACTTC.

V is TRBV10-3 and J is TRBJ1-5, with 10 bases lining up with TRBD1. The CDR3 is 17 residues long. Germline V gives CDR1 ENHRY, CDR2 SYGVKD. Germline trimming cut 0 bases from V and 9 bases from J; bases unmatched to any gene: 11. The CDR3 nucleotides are TGTGCCATCAGTGAGTCCCCGGGACAGGGGATAGTTCGGCCCCAGCATTTT. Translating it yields CAISESPGQGIVRPQHF.

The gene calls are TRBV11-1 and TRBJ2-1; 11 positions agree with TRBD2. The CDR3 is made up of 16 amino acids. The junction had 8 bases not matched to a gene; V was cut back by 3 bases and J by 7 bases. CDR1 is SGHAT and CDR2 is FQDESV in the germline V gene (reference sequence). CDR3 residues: CASSLTTSGSGNEQFF. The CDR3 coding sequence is TGTGCCAGCAGCTTGACTACTAGCGGGAGCGGGAATGAGCAGTTCTTC.

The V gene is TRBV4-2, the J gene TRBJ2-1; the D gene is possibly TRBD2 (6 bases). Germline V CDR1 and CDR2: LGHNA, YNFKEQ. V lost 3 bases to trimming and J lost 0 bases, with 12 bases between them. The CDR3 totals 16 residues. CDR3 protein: CASSQPDGSSYNEQFF. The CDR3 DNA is TGTGCCAGCAGCCAGCCGGACGGGAGCTCCTACAATGAGCAGTTCTTC.

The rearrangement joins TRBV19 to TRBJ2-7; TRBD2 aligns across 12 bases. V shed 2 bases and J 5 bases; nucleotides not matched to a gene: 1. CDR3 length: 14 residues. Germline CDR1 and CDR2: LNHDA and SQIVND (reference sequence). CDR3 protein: CASSILAGGNEQYF. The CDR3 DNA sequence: TGTGCCAGTAGTATACTAGCGGGAGGGAACGAGCAGTACTTC.